This passage covers 19 T cell receptor beta chains from one sample sequenced in a study of OX40 agonist ivuxolimab in advanced cancers. Library generation was performed with the immunoSEQ multiplex PCR assay. TCRdb took this table from immuneACCESS and kept in-frame rearrangements with V and J called. Such tables lack part of the clones; where checked against another copy, unresolved V genes explain under half of the gap, and the rest is unexplained. The sample data list about 55,000 clones, and 70% to 80% of these were observed just once. 4% to 5% of the sample lies in the top ten. The source was CD4+ or CD8+ T cells sorted from blood, collected in a trial of the OX40 agonist ivuxolimab. The origin of the receptors is an adult with an advanced solid tumor such as melanoma, head and neck, liver or kidney cancer.

The chain is built from TRBV19 and TRBJ1-1; D might be TRBD1 (6 bases). Germline values: CDR1 LNHDA, CDR2 SQIVND (reference sequence). V was shortened by 3 bases and J by 6 bases, with 20 bases between the two germline ends. This CDR3 spans 16 amino acids. CDR3 nucleotides: TGTGCCAGTAGTATCTCCTCGGGGGCACGGCCCCCTGAAGCTTTCTTT. It encodes CASSISSGARPPEAFF.

The CDR3 loop is CASTISLRGYEQYF. In DNA, the CDR3 is TGCGCCAGCACCATATCACTAAGGGGCTACGAGCAGTACTTC. J is TRBJ2-7 and V is TRBV5-1; D perhaps matches TRBD1 (5 bases). CDR3 length: 14 amino acids. CDR1 and CDR2 (germline): SGHRS, YFSETQ. V was shortened by 6 bases and J by 3 bases, with 16 bases between the two germline ends.

This clone was seen a handful of times. The chain recombines TRBV6-1 with TRBJ1-2; maybe TRBD1 (5 bases). CDR1 MNHNS and CDR2 SASEGT come from the germline V gene. Deletions cut 3 bases from V and 5 bases from J, with 7 bases between. The CDR3 contains 12 residues. CDR3 protein: CASSDKGYGYTF. The CDR3 DNA is TGTGCCAGCAGTGATAAGGGGTATGGCTACACCTTC.

The chain is built from TRBV5-4 and TRBJ1-1; 7 bases are shared with TRBD1. The J segment lost 7 bases and the V segment lost 4 bases, leaving 13 bases of the junction unmatched. This CDR3 has 15 amino acids. Germline V lookup: CDR1 SGHNT, CDR2 YYREEE (reference sequence). This CDR3 reads CASSPPGGQRIEAFF. As DNA, the CDR3 is TGTGCCAGCAGCCCACCGGGGGGACAGCGAATTGAAGCTTTCTTT. Based on the CDR3 plus reference TRBV5-4 and TRBJ1-1, the full variable domain is ETGVTQSPTHLIKTRGQQVTLRCSSQSGHNTVSWYQQALGQGPQFIFQYYREEENGRGNFPPRFSGLQFPNYSSELNVNALELDDSALYLCASSPPGGQRIEAFFGQGTRLTVV.

The chain employs TRBV5-1 and TRBJ2-1; a weak D match, TRBD1 (6 bases). Trimming removed 1 base at V and 3 bases at J, with 14 bases between. This CDR3 region has 16 residues. Germline loops: CDR1 SGHRS, CDR2 YFSETQ. In nucleotides, the CDR3 is TGCGCCAGCAGCTTGAGTTCCGTCAGGGGCTACAATGAGCAGTTCTTC. Amino acid sequence: CASSLSSVRGYNEQFF.

This clone has only a few counts. The chain links TRBV6-1 to TRBJ1-1; possible D gene TRBD1, 6 bases. The CDR3 length is 14 residues. With 7 bases removed from V and 5 bases from J, the gap between germline ends came to 17 bases. Germline CDR1 MNHNS, CDR2 SASEGT. The chain's CDR3 is CASIKEQGRTEAFF. The CDR3 nucleotides read TGTGCCAGCATTAAGGAACAGGGTCGGACTGAAGCTTTCTTT.

This chain joins TRBV2 and TRBJ1-5; no firm D call. CDR1 and CDR2 from the germline V gene are SNHLY and FYNNEI. This CDR3 is built from 13 residues. In DNA form, the CDR3 reads TGTGTTTCAACCCGGGAAGGTAATCAGCCCCAGCATTTT. It is translated as CVSTREGNQPQHF. The full variable domain, with the rest looked up from reference TRBV2 and TRBJ1-5, is EPEVTQTPSHQVTQMGQEVILRCVPISNHLYFYWYRQILGQKVEFLVSFYNNEISEKSEIFDDQFSVERPDGSNFTLKIRSTKLEDSAMYFCVSTREGNQPQHFGDGTRLSIL.

This clone was seen only once. This rearrangement joins TRBV18 to TRBJ1-3, with TRBD1 identical over 8 bases. CDR3 length: 15 amino acids. Germline V gene sequence: CDR1 KGHSH, CDR2 LQKENI. Trimming removed 6 bases from V and 8 bases from J; junction bases left unmatched: 12. For the CDR3, the DNA is TGTGCCAGCTCCCTGGGACAGGCCCCATCGGACACCATATATTTT. Its protein product is CASSLGQAPSDTIYF.

This sequence joins TRBV6-1 and TRBJ2-5; 16 bases map to TRBD2. The CDR3 covers 18 residues. Germline values: CDR1 MNHNS, CDR2 SASEGT. V lost 1 base, J lost 5 bases, and 7 bases stayed unmatched. This chain's CDR3 is CASSEGVRGLAGGETQYF. The CDR3 DNA reads as TGTGCCAGCAGTGAAGGGGTGAGGGGACTAGCGGGAGGGGAGACCCAGTACTTC.

The V gene is TRBV28, the J gene TRBJ1-2, with no clear D. The germline V gene has CDR1 MDHEN and CDR2 SYDVKM. V gave up 4 bases and J gave up 7 bases, with 13 bases separating them. The CDR3 consists of 13 residues. The CDR3, as DNA: TGTGCCAGCAGTTGGAGGTCCGCCCGTGGCTACACCTTC. Protein product: CASSWRSARGYTF.

The genes are TRBV18 and TRBJ2-7; 7 positions match TRBD1. CDR1 KGHSH and CDR2 LQKENI come from the germline V gene. Trimming took 5 bases from V and 2 from J; bases not matched to a gene: 6. The CDR3 is 14 residues long. In DNA, the CDR3 is TGTGCCAGCTCAAAATCGGGACAGCCCTACGAGCAGTACTTC. It encodes CASSKSGQPYEQYF.

V is TRBV6-5 and J is TRBJ2-1; D is unresolved. Deletions cut 2 bases from V and 3 bases from J, with 8 bases between. Germline V gene lookup returns CDR1 MNHEY and CDR2 SVGAGI. The CDR3 is 14 amino acids. CDR3 residues: CASSYEPDYNEQFF. The CDR3 DNA is TGTGCCAGCAGTTACGAGCCGGACTACAATGAGCAGTTCTTC.

V and J are TRBV2 and TRBJ2-7; tentative D call: TRBD1 (5 bases). The CDR3 has 13 amino acids. The ends were cut back, 5 bases at V and 4 bases at J, with 12 bases in the middle. From germline, CDR1 is SNHLY and CDR2 FYNNEI. The CDR3 protein is CASSLSGIYEQYF. CDR3 DNA: TGTGCCAGCAGTTTGTCAGGGATTTACGAGCAGTACTTC. The full variable domain, completed using reference TRBV2 and TRBJ2-7, is EPEVTQTPSHQVTQMGQEVILRCVPISNHLYFYWYRQILGQKVEFLVSFYNNEISEKSEIFDDQFSVERPDGSNFTLKIRSTKLEDSAMYFCASSLSGIYEQYFGPGTRLTVT.

This chain uses TRBV10-3 with TRBJ2-7, with TRBD2 as a possible D gene (7 bases). Trimming cost V 6 bases and J 3 bases, with 18 bases left between them. This CDR3 contains 15 residues. The germline V gene has CDR1 ENHRY and CDR2 SYGVKD. The CDR3 nucleotides read TGTGCCATCAGCACTATCAAGGGGGGGAACTACGAGCAGTACTTC. Translating it yields CAISTIKGGNYEQYF.

The chain combines TRBV6-1 with TRBJ1-5; D remains ambiguous. With 1 base removed from V and 0 bases from J, the gap between germline ends came to 7 bases. This CDR3 has 15 amino acids. CDR1 is MNHNS and CDR2 is SASEGT in the germline V gene. The chain's CDR3 is CASSEGLNSNQPQHF. The CDR3 DNA reads TGTGCCAGCAGTGAAGGGTTGAATAGCAATCAGCCCCAGCATTTT.

This clone has only a few counts. The rearrangement uses TRBV18 and TRBJ2-1; D unresolved. CDR3 length equals 15 residues. Trimming stripped 2 bases from V and 8 bases from J, with 16 bases between. CDR1 and CDR2 (germline): KGHSH, LQKENI. The CDR3 sequence: CASSPIIDRSDEQFF. The DNA for the CDR3 is TGTGCCAGCTCACCAATCATCGATAGGAGCGATGAGCAGTTCTTC.

The chain couples TRBV11-3 to TRBJ2-1; unclear D gene. The CDR3 consists of 14 residues. Germline assignment: CDR1 SGHNT and CDR2 YENEEA. V shed 1 base and J shed 5 bases, with 9 bases lying between them. CDR3 sequence reads: CASSLGYHNNEQFF. CDR3 sequence (DNA): TGTGCCAGCAGCTTAGGGTACCATAACAATGAGCAGTTCTTC.

This clone was seen a few times. The V gene is TRBV2, the J gene TRBJ2-7, with 7 positions matching TRBD2. Germline V gives CDR1 SNHLY, CDR2 FYNNEI. CDR3 length: 15 amino acids. Trimming removed 2 bases from V and 6 bases from J; junction bases left unmatched: 10. CDR3 sequence: CASSESERGSSEQYF. The CDR3 DNA reads as TGTGCCAGCAGTGAATCTGAGCGGGGCTCGAGCGAGCAGTACTTC.

The V and J genes are TRBV5-1 and TRBJ2-7, with D perhaps TRBD1 (7 bases). CDR1 is SGHRS, CDR2 YFSETQ, per germline. The V end lost 4 bases, the J end lost 0 bases, and 14 bases lay between the germline ends. The CDR3 has 15 amino acids. The CDR3 protein is CASSNQGGISYEQYF. The DNA for the CDR3 is TGCGCCAGCAGCAATCAGGGGGGAATCTCCTACGAGCAGTACTTC.